This is a list of T cell receptor beta chains from one sample in a study of Graves' ophthalmopathy and Graves' hyperthyroidism. TCRdb used MiXCR to reprocess the multiplex PCR reads, holding one entry per CDR3 protein. Of roughly 170,000 distinct CDR3 sequences in the sample, 30% to 45% were seen once. What was sequenced was peripheral blood. These TCRs come from a young man with Graves' ophthalmopathy. CDR3s include the opening cysteine and the closing phenylalanine or tryptophan. D genes are given only for firm matches. Not all rows give a size; the values are once, few, many and, for expanded clones, a class.

>TRBV5-6|-|TRBJ1-3|many
CASSLVRNSPGNTIYF
TGTGCCAGCAGCTTGGTCCGGAACTCCCCTGGAAACACCATATATTTT
>TRBV6-1|TRBD1|TRBJ1-5|-
CASSRWQGGNQPQHF
TGTGCCAGCAGTCGATGGCAGGGGGGCAATCAGCCCCAGCATTTT
>TRBV12-3/TRBV12-4|-|TRBJ2-7|many
CASSLSLKGSYEQYF
TGTGCCAGCAGTTTGTCTCTTAAGGGCTCCTACGAGCAGTACTTC
>TRBV15|-|TRBJ2-7|-
CATRDSYEQYF
TGTGCCACCAGGGATAGCTACGAGCAGTACTTC
>TRBV5-1|TRBD2|TRBJ2-7|-
CASSKMGGSPYEQYF
TGCGCCAGCAGCAAAATGGGGGGGTCCCCTTACGAGCAGTACTTC
>TRBV6-5|-|TRBJ1-5|many
CASSSVGRERVYNQPQHF
TGTGCCAGCAGTTCGGTCGGTAGAGAAAGGGTTTATAATCAGCCCCAGCATTTT
>TRBV2|TRBD2|TRBJ2-5|many
CASRGPSGTIGTQYF
TGTGCCAGCAGGGGACCTAGCGGCACCATCGGGACCCAGTACTTC
>TRBV7-2|-|TRBJ1-5|-
CASSSSPYERPQHF
TGTGCCAGCAGCAGCAGCCCCTACGAACGGCCCCAGCATTTT
>TRBV30|TRBD1|TRBJ1-2|-
CAWSRYTTGNYGYTF
TGTGCCTGGAGTAGGTACACGACAGGGAACTATGGCTACACCTTC
>TRBV9|TRBD2|TRBJ2-3|many
CASRAGTRYTDTQYF
TGTGCCAGCAGAGCCGGGACTAGGTACACAGATACGCAGTATTTT
>TRBV7-2|-|TRBJ1-1|-
CASSLAHPQAGTEAFF
TGTGCCAGCAGCTTAGCCCACCCACAAGCAGGGACTGAAGCTTTCTTT
>TRBV6-5|-|TRBJ2-6|many
CASSYGRGGANVLTF
TGTGCCAGCAGTTACGGGCGGGGAGGGGCCAACGTCCTGACTTTC
>TRBV12-5|-|TRBJ1-1|-
CASLATPNTEAFF
TGTGCTAGTCTCGCGACACCGAACACTGAAGCTTTCTTT
>TRBV2|-|TRBJ2-7|once
CASSPNVRTDEQYF
TGTGCCAGCAGTCCCAATGTACGTACCGACGAGCAGTACTTC
>TRBV28|TRBD2|TRBJ2-7|many
CASSSPRGAGGEEQYF
TGTGCCAGCAGTTCCCCTCGAGGAGCGGGAGGTGAAGAGCAGTACTTC
>TRBV6-5|-|TRBJ1-6|many
CASSYSGDSPLHF
TGTGCCAGCAGTTACTCGGGGGACTCACCCCTCCACTTT
>TRBV7-2|TRBD1|TRBJ1-5|many
CASSLGTGNQPQHF
TGTGCCAGCAGCTTAGGGACAGGTAATCAGCCCCAGCATTTT
>TRBV3-1|TRBD1|TRBJ1-3|many
CASSHTDRGHTIYF
TGTGCCAGCAGCCATACGGACAGGGGACACACCATATATTTT
>TRBV13|-|TRBJ2-5|many
CASSSGGGIETQYF
TGTGCCAGCAGTTCCGGAGGGGGAATAGAGACCCAGTACTTC
>TRBV6-1|TRBD1|TRBJ1-5|many
CASREQGAGNQPQHF
TGTGCCAGCAGAGAACAGGGGGCAGGGAATCAGCCCCAGCATTTT
>TRBV7-3|-|TRBJ2-7|-
CASSLRGEGHEQYF
TGTGCCAGCAGCTTAAGGGGAGAGGGCCACGAGCAGTACTTC
>TRBV12-3/TRBV12-4|-|TRBJ2-7|many
CASTRGLSEQYF
TGTGCCAGCACGCGGGGTTTAAGCGAGCAGTACTTC
>TRBV12-3/TRBV12-4|-|TRBJ1-1|-
CASSLSADRWGVAFF
TGTGCCAGCAGTTTAAGCGCCGACAGGTGGGGAGTTGCTTTCTTT
>TRBV7-3|-|TRBJ2-5|-
CASSLDYSETQYF
TGTGCCAGCAGCTTGGACTACTCAGAGACCCAGTACTTC
>TRBV12-3/TRBV12-4|-|TRBJ1-5|-
CASSLMQLQPQHF
TGTGCCAGCAGTTTAATGCAGTTACAGCCCCAGCATTTT
>TRBV30|TRBD1|TRBJ2-7|many
CAWSVGTATYEQYF
TGTGCCTGGAGTGTGGGGACAGCGACCTACGAGCAGTACTTC
>TRBV28|TRBD2|TRBJ2-5|once
CASSRHSGRETQYF
TGTGCCAGCAGCCGCCATAGCGGGAGGGAGACCCAGTACTTC
>TRBV28|TRBD2|TRBJ2-7|-
CASSLGTSGIGEQYF
TGTGCCAGCAGTCTCGGGACTAGCGGGATCGGCGAGCAGTACTTC
>TRBV15|TRBD1|TRBJ1-1|many
CATSRGGTVLEAFF
TGTGCCACCAGCAGAGGCGGGACAGTTCTTGAAGCTTTCTTT
>TRBV12-3/TRBV12-4|-|TRBJ1-5|many
CASRADGVPLRAQHF
TGTGCCAGCAGAGCCGACGGAGTACCTTTGAGGGCCCAGCATTTT
>TRBV2|-|TRBJ1-1|many
CASSGMNTEAFF
TGTGCCAGCAGTGGGATGAACACTGAAGCTTTCTTT
>TRBV18|TRBD1|TRBJ1-3|many
CASSPQQGASGNTIYF
TGTGCCAGCTCACCACAGCAGGGGGCTTCTGGAAACACCATATATTTT
>TRBV11-2|TRBD2|TRBJ2-5|few
CASSLVVRAGRGQETQYF
TGTGCCAGCAGCTTAGTTGTGCGAGCGGGAAGGGGCCAAGAGACCCAGTACTTC
>TRBV12-3/TRBV12-4|TRBD1|TRBJ1-6|-
CASSLTGWSPLHF
TGTGCCAGCAGCTTGACAGGGTGGTCACCCCTCCACTTT
>TRBV2|-|TRBJ1-2|many
CASSESGDTSYGYTF
TGTGCCAGCAGTGAATCGGGGGACACCTCCTATGGCTACACCTTC
>TRBV2|-|TRBJ2-2|-
CASSETGFGGELFF
TGTGCCAGCAGCGAAACAGGGTTCGGCGGGGAGCTGTTTTTT
>TRBV12-3/TRBV12-4|-|TRBJ1-1|many
CASSFEKSEAFF
TGTGCCAGCAGTTTTGAAAAGTCGGAAGCTTTCTTT
>TRBV12-3/TRBV12-4|-|TRBJ1-6|many
CASKMGHDNSPLHF
TGTGCCAGCAAAATGGGACACGATAATTCACCCCTCCACTTT
>TRBV19|TRBD1|TRBJ1-6|-
CASSEDRGNSPLHF
TGTGCCAGTAGTGAAGACAGGGGAAATTCACCCCTCCACTTT
>TRBV6-5|-|TRBJ2-5|-
CASSYRNEGPETQYF
TGTGCCAGCAGTTACCGGAACGAGGGGCCGGAGACCCAGTACTTC
>TRBV30|TRBD1|TRBJ2-7|-
CAWSYPRGSSYEQYF
TGTGCCTGGAGTTACCCCAGGGGGAGCTCCTACGAGCAGTACTTC
>TRBV28|-|TRBJ1-1|-
CASGSTNTEAFF
TGTGCCAGCGGCTCAACGAACACTGAAGCTTTCTTT
>TRBV30|TRBD1|TRBJ1-5|many
CAWSGRQGLSSGLPSSNQPQHF
TGTGCCTGGAGTGGCCGACAGGGTCTTAGTTCTGGGCTCCCGTCTAGCAATCAGCCCCAGCATTTT
>TRBV27|-|TRBJ2-7|-
CASSPRGLSHEQYF
TGTGCCAGCAGTCCCCGCGGACTTTCCCACGAGCAGTACTTC
>TRBV12-5|-|TRBJ2-7|few
CASGARPPSYEQYF
TGTGCTAGTGGGGCTCGACCACCCTCCTACGAGCAGTACTTC
>TRBV11-2|-|TRBJ2-7|-
CASSWGRPVPYEQYF
TGTGCCAGCAGCTGGGGTCGCCCAGTCCCCTACGAGCAGTACTTC
>TRBV25-1|-|TRBJ2-7|-
CASMLRDGPYEQYF
TGTGCCAGCATGCTTCGGGACGGACCCTACGAGCAGTACTTC
>TRBV29-1|-|TRBJ2-7|-
CSVVPDDSYEQYF
TGCAGCGTTGTACCGGACGACTCCTACGAGCAGTACTTC
>TRBV19|-|TRBJ1-2|many
CASSRGGQGYGYTF
TGTGCCAGTAGTCGCGGGGGGCAAGGTTATGGCTACACCTTC
>TRBV6-1|-|TRBJ2-7|-
CASSEAGHPSPYEQYF
TGTGCCAGCAGTGAAGCCGGACATCCATCCCCTTACGAGCAGTACTTC
>TRBV19|-|TRBJ2-7|-
CASSIQSGLYEQYF
TGTGCCAGTAGTATTCAAAGCGGGTTGTACGAGCAGTACTTC